The T cell receptor (beta chain) under discussion was sequenced for a study of T-cell reconstitution after alpha-beta-depleted transplantation in children. V was cut by 3 bases and J by 0 bases, with 14 bases left in between. The CDR3 has 16 amino acids. This clonotype has a count of ten or more. Unique molecular identifiers were built into the TCRbeta library. TCRdb ran MiXCR on the PCR reads and lists one entry per CDR3 protein. The table has hundreds of thousands of distinct CDR3 sequences, roughly 15% seen once. Sequenced here: PBMCs from the stem cell graft donor, sampled from the stem cell graft. This rearrangement joins TRBV12-3 or TRBV12-4 to TRBJ1-1; D gene uncertain. The clonotype comes from a human donor who donated a stem cell graft to a child with acute myeloid leukemia. The CDR3 is CASSFGSLGMNTEAFF. CDR3 DNA sequence: TGTGCCAGCAGTTTCGGCAGCTTGGGTATGAACACTGAAGCTTTCTTT.